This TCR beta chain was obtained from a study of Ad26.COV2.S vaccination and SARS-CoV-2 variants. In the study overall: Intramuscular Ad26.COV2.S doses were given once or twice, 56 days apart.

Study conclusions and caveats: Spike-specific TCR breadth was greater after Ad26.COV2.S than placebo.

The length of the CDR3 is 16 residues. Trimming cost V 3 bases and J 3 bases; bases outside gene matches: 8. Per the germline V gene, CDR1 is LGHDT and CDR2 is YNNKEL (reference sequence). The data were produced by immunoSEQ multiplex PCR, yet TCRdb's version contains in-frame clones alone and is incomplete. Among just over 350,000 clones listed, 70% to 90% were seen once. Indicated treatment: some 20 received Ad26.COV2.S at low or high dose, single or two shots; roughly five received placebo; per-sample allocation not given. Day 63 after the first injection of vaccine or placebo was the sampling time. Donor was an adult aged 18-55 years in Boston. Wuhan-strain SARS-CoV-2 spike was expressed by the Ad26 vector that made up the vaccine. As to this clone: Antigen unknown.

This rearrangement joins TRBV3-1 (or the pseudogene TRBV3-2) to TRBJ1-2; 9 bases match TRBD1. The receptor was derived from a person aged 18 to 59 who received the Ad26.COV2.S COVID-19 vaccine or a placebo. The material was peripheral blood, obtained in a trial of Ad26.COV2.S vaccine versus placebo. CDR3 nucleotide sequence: TGTGCCAGCAGCCACCACAAGAGGACAGGGGACTATGGCTACACCTTC. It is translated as CASSHHKRTGDYGYTF.